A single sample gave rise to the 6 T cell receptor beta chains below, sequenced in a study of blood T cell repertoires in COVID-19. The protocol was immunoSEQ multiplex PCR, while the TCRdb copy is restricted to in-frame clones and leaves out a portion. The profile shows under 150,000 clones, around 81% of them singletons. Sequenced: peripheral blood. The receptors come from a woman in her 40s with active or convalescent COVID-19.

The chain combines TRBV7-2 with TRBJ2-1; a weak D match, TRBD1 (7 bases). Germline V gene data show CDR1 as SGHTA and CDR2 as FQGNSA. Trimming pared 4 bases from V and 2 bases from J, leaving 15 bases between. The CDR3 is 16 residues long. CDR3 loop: CASSSPGRGAYNEQFF. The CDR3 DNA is TGTGCCAGCAGCTCGCCGGGCAGGGGGGCCTACAATGAGCAGTTCTTC.

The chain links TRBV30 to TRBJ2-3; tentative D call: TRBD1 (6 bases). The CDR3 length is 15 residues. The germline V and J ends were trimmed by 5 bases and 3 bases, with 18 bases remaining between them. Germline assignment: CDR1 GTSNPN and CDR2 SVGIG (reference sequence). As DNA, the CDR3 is TGTGCCTGGCTTGACTACAGGGAAGGGACAGATACGCAGTATTTT. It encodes CAWLDYREGTDTQYF.

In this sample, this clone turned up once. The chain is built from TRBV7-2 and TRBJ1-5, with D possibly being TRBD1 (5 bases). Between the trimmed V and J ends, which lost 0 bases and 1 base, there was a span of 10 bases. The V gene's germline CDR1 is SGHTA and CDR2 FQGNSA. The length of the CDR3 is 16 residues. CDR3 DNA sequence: TGTGCCAGCAGCTTAGCGGGGACTGAAAGCAATCAGCCCCAGCATTTT. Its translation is CASSLAGTESNQPQHF.

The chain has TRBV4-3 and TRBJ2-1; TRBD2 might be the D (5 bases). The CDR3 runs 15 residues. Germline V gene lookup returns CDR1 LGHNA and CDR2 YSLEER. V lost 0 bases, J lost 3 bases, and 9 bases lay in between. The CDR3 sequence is CASSQDATSYNEQFF. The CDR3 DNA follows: TGCGCCAGCAGCCAAGATGCCACTAGCTACAATGAGCAGTTCTTC.

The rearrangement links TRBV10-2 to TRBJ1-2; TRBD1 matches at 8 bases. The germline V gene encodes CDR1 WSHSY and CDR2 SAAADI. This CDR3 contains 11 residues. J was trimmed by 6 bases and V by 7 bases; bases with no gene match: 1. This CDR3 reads CASTGGDGYTF. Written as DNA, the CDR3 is TGCGCCAGCACAGGGGGCGATGGCTACACCTTC.

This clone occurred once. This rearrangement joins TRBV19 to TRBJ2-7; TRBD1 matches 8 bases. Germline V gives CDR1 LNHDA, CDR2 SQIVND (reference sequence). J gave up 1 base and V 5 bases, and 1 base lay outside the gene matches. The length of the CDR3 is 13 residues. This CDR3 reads CASSRDRSYEQYF. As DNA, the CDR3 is TGTGCCAGTAGTCGGGACAGGTCCTACGAGCAGTACTTC. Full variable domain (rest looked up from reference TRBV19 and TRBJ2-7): DGGITQSPKYLFRKEGQNVTLSCEQNLNHDAMYWYRQDPGQGLRLIYYSQIVNDFQKGDIAEGYSVSREKKESFPLTVTSAQKNPTAFYLCASSRDRSYEQYFGPGTRLTVT.